Listed here is a single T cell receptor beta chain. Its target is unknown. The data originate from a study of memory CD4+ T cells and cytomegalovirus serostatus. Study-level findings and limits: CD4+ memory repertoires contained about two fifths of the roughly 150 reported CMV TCRbeta sequences.

The J segment lost 4 bases and the V segment lost 0 bases, leaving 6 bases of the junction unmatched. CDR1 is SGHDT and CDR2 is YYEEEE in the germline V gene. The CDR3 length is 16 residues. Profiled with immunoSEQ multiplex PCR; TCRdb holds only in-frame clones, not every one. The sample holds approximately 40,000 clones, just under 80% seen once. The sort gate was single viable CD3+CD4+CD8-CD45RO+ cells for memory CD4+ T cells. The V and J genes are TRBV5-6 and TRBJ2-3; 9 bases align to TRBD2. The specimen sequenced was memory CD4+ T cells from blood. The source of this sequence is an adult in good health and CMV-seronegative. The CDR3 DNA is TGTGCCAGCAGCTTGGAGCGGGGGGCCGTCGCAGATACGCAGTATTTT. Amino acid sequence: CASSLERGAVADTQYF.